The next 13 T cell receptor beta chains were all read from a single sample in a study of blood T cell repertoires in COVID-19. TCRdb keeps only in-frame clones here, not all; method: immunoSEQ multiplex PCR. The sample lists some 48,000 clones, approximately 84% occurring once. Sequences were obtained from peripheral blood. These receptors were collected from a man aged 50 to 60 with acute or convalescent COVID-19.

In its sample, this clone was seen a few times. The gene calls are TRBV6-6 and TRBJ1-2; D is ambiguous. The germline V gene has CDR1 MNHNY and CDR2 SVGAGI (reference sequence). V was trimmed by 5 bases and J by 1 base, leaving 17 bases between them. The CDR3 covers 16 residues. CDR3 amino acids: CASSPGETTRNYGYTF. CDR3 nucleotide sequence: TGTGCCAGCAGTCCCGGAGAGACTACACGTAACTATGGCTACACCTTC.

In the case of this clone: This same CDR3 is encoded by further DNA sequences in the sample. The chain is built from TRBV6-5 and TRBJ1-1; TRBD1 is a possible D gene (6 bases). The CDR3 is 15 residues long. Trimming left V 0 bases short and J 2 bases short, with 10 bases between. Germline V gene sequence: CDR1 MNHEY, CDR2 SVGAGI. CDR3 region: CASSYSARGNTEAFF. The CDR3 region has the DNA TGTGCCAGCAGTTACTCCGCCAGGGGAAACACTGAAGCTTTCTTT.

The chain carries TRBV7-3 and TRBJ1-6; no clear D. Germline values: CDR1 SGHTA, CDR2 FQGTGA. The CDR3 runs 14 residues. The V gene lost 4 bases and the J gene lost 10 bases, with 14 bases spanning the gap. The CDR3 DNA follows: TGTGCCAGCAGCTCCGGACTCACCGAATCACCCCTCCACTTT. This encodes CASSSGLTESPLHF.

V and J are TRBV18 and TRBJ2-1; D perhaps matches TRBD1 (5 bases). Germline CDR1 is KGHSH and CDR2 is LQKENI. Deletions cut 4 bases from V and 0 bases from J, with 13 bases between. The CDR3 length is 16 residues. The CDR3 region is CASSLWTSFSYNEQFF. CDR3 nucleotides: TGTGCCAGCTCACTATGGACAAGCTTCTCCTACAATGAGCAGTTCTTC.

The chain combines TRBV5-1 with TRBJ1-3; 7 positions agree with TRBD1. Germline V lookup: CDR1 SGHRS, CDR2 YFSETQ. The CDR3 is made up of 15 amino acids. Unmatched junction bases numbered 6, after V lost 4 bases and J lost 2 bases. The CDR3 DNA reads TGCGCCAGCAGCAGCGGGGGGACAGCTGGAAACACCATATATTTT. Its protein product is CASSSGGTAGNTIYF.

J is TRBJ2-1 and V is TRBV11-2, with 8 bases aligning to TRBD2. V trimming: 2 bases; J trimming: 4 bases; junction bases outside the gene matches: 1. The CDR3 contains 14 residues. CDR1 is SGHAT and CDR2 is FQNNGV in the germline V gene. CDR3 loop: CASSLIAGYNEQFF. CDR3 DNA: TGTGCCAGCAGCTTAATAGCGGGGTACAATGAGCAGTTCTTC.

This chain links TRBV2 with TRBJ1-4; unclear D gene. Deletions cut 7 bases from V and 6 bases from J, with 12 bases between. The length of the CDR3 is 13 residues. CDR1 and CDR2 from the germline V gene are SNHLY and FYNNEI. The CDR3 DNA reads as TGTGCCAGCAAACGGACTGGGGATGAAAAACTGTTTTTT. It codes for CASKRTGDEKLFF.

V is TRBV9 and J is TRBJ1-1; 9 bases line up with TRBD1. V shed 5 bases, J shed 6 bases, and the junction held 5 bases outside the gene matches. Per the germline V gene, CDR1 is SGDLS and CDR2 is YYNGEE. There are 13 residues in the CDR3. The CDR3 region is CASRRDRESEAFF. The CDR3 nucleotides are TGTGCCAGCAGGAGGGACAGGGAATCTGAAGCTTTCTTT. The full variable domain, with the rest looked up from reference TRBV9 and TRBJ1-1, is DSGVTQTPKHLITATGQRVTLRCSPRSGDLSVYWYQQSLDQGLQFLIQYYNGEERAKGNILERFSAQQFPDLHSELNLSSLELGDSALYFCASRRDRESEAFFGQGTRLTVV.

This clone was observed a single time. The rearrangement uses TRBV7-9 and TRBJ2-3; 7 bases align to TRBD1. The V and J ends lost 1 base and 1 base, in that order; junction bases with no gene match: 2. Germline values: CDR1 SEHNR, CDR2 FQNEAQ (reference sequence). The CDR3 spans 15 residues. The CDR3 is CASSLVTGGTDTQYF. As DNA, the CDR3 is TGTGCCAGCAGCTTAGTAACAGGGGGCACAGATACGCAGTATTTT.

The chain joins TRBV7-9 to TRBJ1-2, with 8 bases aligning to TRBD1. This CDR3 comprises 13 residues. Germline assignment: CDR1 SEHNR and CDR2 FQNEAQ (reference sequence). Trimming at V came to 5 bases and at J to 7 bases, leaving 6 bases not matched to a gene. The CDR3 bases are TGTGCCAGCAGCCCAGGGGGCGGGAGTGGCTACACCTTC. Its translation: CASSPGGGSGYTF.

The chain has TRBV7-8 and TRBJ2-1, with 8 bases identical to TRBD2. The CDR3 totals 16 residues. Germline CDR1 SGHVS, CDR2 FQNEAQ. J lost 6 bases, V lost 1 base, and 8 bases had no gene match. In DNA, the CDR3 is TGTGCCAGCAGCTTAGGAGGGGCGGGAGGTGGCAATGAGCAGTTCTTC. Residues: CASSLGGAGGGNEQFF. Full variable domain (outside the CDR3, taken from reference TRBV7-8 and TRBJ2-1): GAGVSQSPRYKVAKRGQDVALRCDPISGHVSLFWYQQALGQGPEFLTYFQNEAQLDKSGLPSDRFFAERPEGSVSTLKIQRTQQEDSAVYLCASSLGGAGGGNEQFFGPGTRLTVL.

This clone was seen once. This sequence joins TRBV12-3 or TRBV12-4 and TRBJ1-5; tentatively, D is TRBD1 (5 bases). This CDR3 has 13 amino acids. V lost 1 base and J lost 9, with 10 bases in between. The CDR3 protein is CASSLEGMWPQHF. Written as DNA, the CDR3 is TGTGCCAGCAGTTTAGAGGGGATGTGGCCCCAGCATTTT.

The chain links TRBV7-9 to TRBJ1-5; 8 nucleotides agree with TRBD1. Germline CDR1 and CDR2: SEHNR and FQNEAQ (reference sequence). The length of the CDR3 is 15 residues. V lost 5 bases, J lost 6 bases, and 9 bases stayed unmatched. CDR3 in DNA: TGTGCCAGCAGCCAGACAGGGGCAAAAGGTCAGCCCCAGCATTTT. It specifies CASSQTGAKGQPQHF.